This T cell receptor (beta chain) was captured in a study of cytomegalovirus exposure and HLA in healthy donors. The wider study: Most donors, just over 80% of over 300 genotyped, fell in the Caucasian-associated ancestry cluster.

The PCR was carried out with 60 Vbeta primers and 13 Jbeta primers. Assay: immunoSEQ multiplex PCR; the TCRdb copy retains only in-frame clones and omits some. The repertoire holds 160,000 or so clones, with roughly 85% as singletons. This CDR3 is built from 15 residues. Germline CDR1 is SGHTA and CDR2 is FQGNSA. V trimming: 4 bases; J trimming: 4 bases; junction bases outside the gene matches: 7. J is TRBJ2-3 and V is TRBV7-2; 8 positions match TRBD2. Sequenced input: PBMCs. This TCR was recovered from a woman aged 45-59 years in good health and CMV-seronegative. The CDR3 sequence is CASSSTQAGADTQYF. Here the CDR3 DNA reads TGTGCCAGCAGCTCAACCCAAGCGGGAGCAGATACGCAGTATTTT.